The 26 T cell receptor beta chains below come from one sample, sequenced in a study of blood T cell repertoires in COVID-19. Sequencing used immunoSEQ multiplex PCR; TCRdb keeps in-frame clones, though not all of them. The table has around 310,000 clones, 90% seen once. Sequencing input: peripheral blood. Receptor source: a woman in her 40s with COVID-19, enrolled during active disease.

With regard to this clone: At one boundary the junction diverges from the germline segment, which might be a read error. The rearrangement joins TRBV7-7 to TRBJ2-7, with TRBD1 as a possible D gene (6 bases). The germline gives CDR1 SSHAT, CDR2 FNYEAQ (reference sequence). This CDR3 is 13 amino acids long. The CDR3 reads CASSLEVGGEQYF. The DNA for the CDR3 is TGTGCTAGCAGCTTAGAGGTAGGGGGTGAGCAGTACTTC.

V gene TRBV9 combines with J gene TRBJ2-7; no reliable D call. Trimming shortened V by 0 bases and J by 2 bases, and 9 bases separated the two germline ends. Germline CDR1 SGDLS, CDR2 YYNGEE. The length of the CDR3 is 14 residues. CDR3 in amino acids: CASSVELRPYEQYF. The CDR3 region has the DNA TGTGCCAGCAGCGTAGAACTGCGGCCCTACGAGCAGTACTTC.

The genes are TRBV29-1 and TRBJ2-7; D may be TRBD1 (6 bases). CDR3 length: 14 amino acids. V was trimmed by 4 bases and J by 2 bases, leaving 15 bases between them. CDR1 is SQVTM, CDR2 ANQGSEA, per germline. The CDR3 DNA reads TGCAGCGTTGTAGACAGGTCCAGCCCCTACGAGCAGTACTTC. It encodes CSVVDRSSPYEQYF.

The chain joins TRBV18 to TRBJ2-3; D is undetermined. The germline V gene has CDR1 KGHSH and CDR2 LQKENI. Trimming stripped 1 base from V and 1 base from J, with 6 bases between. The CDR3 spans 14 residues. Here the CDR3 reads CASSPRQGTDTQYF. The CDR3 bases are TGTGCCAGCTCACCACGTCAGGGCACAGATACGCAGTATTTT.

The chain employs TRBV5-1 and TRBJ1-5; unclear D gene. V lost 2 bases to trimming and J lost 7 bases, with 16 bases between them. Per the germline V gene, CDR1 is SGHRS and CDR2 is YFSETQ. The CDR3 covers 15 residues. This chain's CDR3 is CASSLILHPRQPQHF. In DNA form, the CDR3 reads TGCGCCAGCAGCTTAATTTTACATCCGAGGCAGCCCCAGCATTTT.

This clone was detected only once. The CDR3 protein is CAWSAAHGTRTPEQFF. For the CDR3, the DNA is TGTGCCTGGAGTGCCGCCCACGGGACTAGAACCCCTGAGCAGTTCTTC. The chain links TRBV30 to TRBJ2-1, with 8 bases aligning to TRBD2. The CDR3 spans 16 residues. V lost 1 base, J lost 9 bases, and 14 bases stayed unmatched. Germline CDR1 and CDR2: GTSNPN and SVGIG (reference sequence).

The rearrangement links TRBV6-2 or TRBV6-3 to TRBJ1-1; D might be TRBD1 (6 bases). Looked up from germline, CDR1 is MNHEY and CDR2 is SVGEGT. The CDR3 is made up of 13 amino acids. The V gene lost 1 base and the J gene lost 5 bases, with 8 bases spanning the gap. The CDR3 is CASSYYRETEAFF. Written as DNA, the CDR3 is TGTGCCAGCAGTTACTACAGGGAAACTGAAGCTTTCTTT.

This clone is a singleton in its sample. The CDR3 loop is CASSQGSGGPQTQYF. The DNA for the CDR3 is TGCGCCAGCAGCCAAGGGTCGGGAGGGCCCCAGACCCAGTACTTC. This chain joins TRBV4-3 and TRBJ2-5; 8 bases match TRBD2. The CDR3 length is 15 residues. Trimming took 1 base from V and 6 from J; bases not matched to a gene: 7. Germline CDR1 and CDR2: LGHNA and YSLEER.

The chain couples TRBV3-1 (or the pseudogene TRBV3-2) to TRBJ1-5; 7 positions agree with TRBD1. Trimming at V came to 2 bases and at J to 5 bases, leaving 6 bases not matched to a gene. Germline-derived CDR1 and CDR2 are LGHDT and YNNKEL (reference sequence). The CDR3 has 15 residues. The CDR3 bases are TGTGCCAGCAGCCAAAACTTCCAGGGGGATCAGCCCCAGCATTTT. Encoded protein: CASSQNFQGDQPQHF.

CDR3 amino acids: CAWRFGRETDTQYF. The DNA of the CDR3 is TGTGCCTGGAGGTTCGGGAGAGAGACAGATACGCAGTATTTT. The V gene is TRBV30, the J gene TRBJ2-3; perhaps TRBD2 as D (6 bases). The V end lost 3 bases, the J end lost 3 bases, and 13 bases lay between the germline ends. Germline V gives CDR1 GTSNPN, CDR2 SVGIG (reference sequence). The CDR3 loop spans 14 amino acids.

The genes are TRBV12-3 or TRBV12-4 and TRBJ1-2; D call uncertain. The ends were cut back, 1 base at V and 7 bases at J, with 7 bases in the middle. The CDR3 is 12 residues long. CDR3 sequence (DNA): TGTGCCAGCAGTTTAGATCCGAGTGGCTACACCTTC. It is translated as CASSLDPSGYTF.

The rearrangement uses TRBV7-2 and TRBJ2-5; a possible D gene is TRBD1 (6 bases). The V and J ends lost 3 bases and 3 bases respectively, with 8 bases between them. CDR3 length: 13 amino acids. Looked up from germline, CDR1 is SGHTA and CDR2 is FQGNSA. This CDR3 reads CASSFHREETQYF. DNA of the CDR3: TGTGCCAGCAGCTTCCACAGGGAAGAGACCCAGTACTTC.

The chain uses TRBV18 and TRBJ2-2; 9 nucleotides align to TRBD1. The germline V gene encodes CDR1 KGHSH and CDR2 LQKENI. V dropped 6 bases and J dropped 5; count of bases not matched to a gene: 13. CDR3 length equals 17 residues. The CDR3 sequence is CASSPRSQGAGTGELFF. DNA for the CDR3: TGTGCCAGCTCGCCCCGCTCACAGGGGGCAGGAACCGGGGAGCTGTTTTTT.

This chain uses TRBV18 with TRBJ1-2; TRBD1 might be the D (6 bases). The germline V gene encodes CDR1 KGHSH and CDR2 LQKENI. Trimming removed 3 bases at V and 8 bases at J, with 16 bases between. This CDR3 has 14 residues. The CDR3 sequence is CASSPTGTGTGYTF. The CDR3 region has the DNA TGTGCCAGCTCACCGACCGGGACGGGGACAGGCTACACCTTC.

The chain has TRBV4-1 and TRBJ2-7, with 10 nucleotides matching TRBD1. The CDR3 totals 17 residues. The germline gives CDR1 MGHRA, CDR2 YSYEKL. The ends lost 3 bases at V and 1 base at J; junction bases unmatched: 9. In DNA form, the CDR3 reads TGCGCCAGCAGCCACGATAGCGGGACAGGGGAGTCCTACGAGCAGTACTTC. The encoded protein is CASSHDSGTGESYEQYF.

This clone came up once. The V call is TRBV29-1, the J call TRBJ1-1; 7 bases fit TRBD1. V lost 6 bases, J lost 2 bases, and 6 bases stayed unmatched. The CDR3 length is 13 residues. Per the germline V gene, CDR1 is SQVTM and CDR2 is ANQGSEA. CDR3 amino acids: CSVGRGFNTEAFF. In nucleotides, the CDR3 is TGCAGCGTGGGCAGGGGGTTCAACACTGAAGCTTTCTTT.

This clone showed up just once. The chain joins TRBV6-1 to TRBJ1-3; D gene uncertain. This CDR3 is built from 17 residues. The germline CDR1 and CDR2 sequences are MNHNS and SASEGT. V was cut by 4 bases and J by 7 bases, with 23 bases left in between. CDR3 in DNA: TGTGCCAGCAGTGCGTTGACTCGAGTCGCGGTCGGGAACACCATATATTTT. This encodes CASSALTRVAVGNTIYF.

The chain joins TRBV5-6 to TRBJ1-4; 9 positions agree with TRBD1. Looked up from germline, CDR1 is SGHDT and CDR2 is YYEEEE. The CDR3 is 14 residues long. V shed 3 bases and J 6 bases; nucleotides not matched to a gene: 3. The CDR3 sequence: CASSWTGADEKLFF. CDR3 coding DNA: TGTGCCAGCAGCTGGACAGGGGCGGATGAAAAACTGTTTTTT. Combining the CDR3 with reference TRBV5-6 and TRBJ1-4 gives the whole variable domain DAGVTQSPTHLIKTRGQQVTLRCSPKSGHDTVSWYQQALGQGPQFIFQYYEEEERQRGNFPDRFSGHQFPNYSSELNVNALLLGDSALYLCASSWTGADEKLFFGSGTQLSVL.

This clone was detected once. The chain employs TRBV6-6 and TRBJ2-3; 9 bases map to TRBD2. The CDR3 runs to 15 residues. CDR1 and CDR2 (germline): MNHNY, SVGAGI (reference sequence). The V gene end was trimmed by 1 base and the J gene end by 6 bases; junction bases not matched to a gene: 5. CDR3 residues: CASSYFNLAGDTQYF. As DNA, the CDR3 is TGTGCCAGCAGTTACTTCAACCTAGCGGGGGATACGCAGTATTTT.

The gene calls are TRBV28 and TRBJ2-2; 9 bases fit TRBD2. V shed 4 bases, J shed 1 base, and the junction held 4 bases outside the gene matches. From germline, CDR1 is MDHEN and CDR2 SYDVKM. The CDR3 has 16 residues. The CDR3 region has the DNA TGTGCCAGCAGTTCGGTAGCGGGAGTGAACACCGGGGAGCTGTTTTTT. This gives the protein CASSSVAGVNTGELFF.

The chain employs TRBV28 and TRBJ1-2; weak D call: TRBD1 (6 bases). The CDR3 loop spans 15 amino acids. V lost 4 bases and J 4 bases, leaving 16 bases between the germline ends. Germline V gives CDR1 MDHEN, CDR2 SYDVKM. The CDR3 bases are TGTGCCAGCAGTTCAGGAACAGGGAATCGCTATGGCTACACCTTC. Its protein product is CASSSGTGNRYGYTF.

The genes are TRBV5-1 and TRBJ1-1; 7 nucleotides agree with TRBD1. Trimming at V came to 0 bases and at J to 3 bases, leaving 8 bases not matched to a gene. Germline CDR1 reads SGHRS; CDR2 reads YFSETQ. The CDR3 loop spans 16 amino acids. CDR3 in amino acids: CASSLAGGRSDTEAFF. CDR3 DNA: TGCGCCAGCAGCTTGGCAGGGGGTAGGTCGGACACTGAAGCTTTCTTT.

The rearrangement links TRBV20-1 to TRBJ1-1, with D uncertain. The CDR3 is made up of 11 amino acids. CDR1 DFQATT and CDR2 SNEGSKA come from the germline V gene (reference sequence). Trimming took 6 bases from V and 8 from J, leaving 13 bases between them. The chain's CDR3 is CSASGGREAFF. CDR3 DNA: TGCAGTGCCTCAGGAGGGAGGGAAGCTTTCTTT.

V usage is TRBV27 and J usage is TRBJ1-1, with D perhaps matching TRBD1 (6 bases). Germline loops: CDR1 MNHEY, CDR2 SMNVEV (reference sequence). The CDR3 is 16 amino acids. Trimming left V 8 bases short and J 6 bases short, with 25 bases between. In nucleotides, the CDR3 is TGTGCCAGCTCCGGCCATTGGGCAGGGGTTGTCTCTGAAGCTTTCTTT. Encoded protein: CASSGHWAGVVSEAFF.

V is TRBV4-2 and J is TRBJ1-1; maybe TRBD1 (6 bases). The length of the CDR3 is 15 residues. V was shortened by 0 bases and J by 5 bases, with 13 bases between the two germline ends. Germline lookup yields CDR1 LGHNA and CDR2 YNFKEQ. The DNA of the CDR3 is TGTGCCAGCAGCCAAGAGGGGGCCCTTAGGACTGAAGCTTTCTTT. Protein product: CASSQEGALRTEAFF.

This sequence joins TRBV3-1 (or the pseudogene TRBV3-2) and TRBJ2-7; 11 bases are shared with TRBD1. Germline V gene lookup returns CDR1 LGHDT and CDR2 YNNKEL (reference sequence). Trimming took 5 bases from V and 6 from J; bases not matched to a gene: 6. The CDR3 has 14 amino acids. The CDR3 bases are TGTGCCAGCAGCTCGGACAGGGGGCGGCTCGAGCAGTACTTC. Protein sequence: CASSSDRGRLEQYF.